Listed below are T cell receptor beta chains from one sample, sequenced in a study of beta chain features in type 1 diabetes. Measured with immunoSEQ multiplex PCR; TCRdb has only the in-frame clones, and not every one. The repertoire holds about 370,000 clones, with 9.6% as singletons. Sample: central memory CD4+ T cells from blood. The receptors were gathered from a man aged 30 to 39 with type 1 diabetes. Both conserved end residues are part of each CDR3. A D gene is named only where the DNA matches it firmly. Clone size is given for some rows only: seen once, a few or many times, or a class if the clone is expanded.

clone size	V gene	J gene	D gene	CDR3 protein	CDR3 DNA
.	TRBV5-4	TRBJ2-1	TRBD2	CASSQGSGWGSYNEQFF	TGTGCCAGCAGCCAAGGTAGCGGGTGGGGGTCCTACAATGAGCAGTTCTTC
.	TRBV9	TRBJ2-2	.	CASSVGGLGNTGELFF	TGTGCCAGCAGCGTAGGGGGATTAGGGAACACCGGGGAGCTGTTTTTT
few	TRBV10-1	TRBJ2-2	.	CASSRRSGELFF	TGCGCCAGCAGTCGCCGGAGCGGGGAGCTGTTTTTT
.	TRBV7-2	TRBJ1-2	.	CASSLVAGNYGYTF	TGTGCCAGCAGCTTAGTGGCCGGAAACTATGGCTACACCTTC
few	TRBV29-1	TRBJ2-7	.	CSVDRGSSYEQYF	TGCAGCGTTGATCGGGGTAGCTCCTACGAGCAGTACTTC
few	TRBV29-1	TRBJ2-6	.	CSVDRDGANVLTF	TGCAGCGTTGACAGGGACGGGGCCAACGTCCTGACTTTC
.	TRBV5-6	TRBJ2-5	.	CASSLFTQETQYF	TGTGCCAGCAGCTTATTCACGCAAGAGACCCAGTACTTC
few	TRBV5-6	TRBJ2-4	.	CASSLGREDIQYF	TGTGCCAGCAGCTTAGGCAGGGAGGACATTCAGTACTTC
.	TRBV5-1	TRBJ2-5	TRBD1	CASSPNPGGVETQYF	TGCGCCAGCAGCCCCAATCCAGGGGGCGTAGAGACCCAGTACTTC
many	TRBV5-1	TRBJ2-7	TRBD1	CASSHLTGGSYEQYF	TGCGCCAGCAGCCATTTGACAGGGGGTTCCTACGAGCAGTACTTC
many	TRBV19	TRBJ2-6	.	CASSILSRWANVLTF	TGTGCCAGTAGTATATTGTCCAGGTGGGCCAACGTCCTGACTTTC
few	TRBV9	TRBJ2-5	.	CASSAGGLDSREQYF	TGTGCCAGCAGCGCCGGGGGGCTAGACTCCCGGGAGCAGTACTTC
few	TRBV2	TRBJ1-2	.	CASKGTNYGYTF	TGTGCCAGCAAAGGGACTAACTATGGCTACACCTTC
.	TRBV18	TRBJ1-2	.	CASSPRTDGYTF	TGTGCCAGCTCACCACGAACAGATGGCTACACCTTC
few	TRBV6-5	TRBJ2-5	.	CASSYSFIIETQYF	TGTGCCAGCAGTTACTCGTTCATAATCGAGACCCAGTACTTC
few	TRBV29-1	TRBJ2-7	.	CRGDMSRPYEQYF	TGCAGGGGGGATATGAGCCGTCCCTACGAGCAGTACTTC
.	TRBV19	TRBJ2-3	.	CASSIGGGEDTQYF	TGTGCCAGTAGTATAGGCGGCGGGGAGGATACGCAGTATTTT
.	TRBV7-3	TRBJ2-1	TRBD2	CASSLGLAAYNEQFF	TGTGCCAGCAGCTTGGGACTAGCGGCATACAATGAGCAGTTCTTC
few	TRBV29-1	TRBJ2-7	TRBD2	CSVSRGGTYEQYF	TGCAGCGTTTCCCGGGGGGGTACCTACGAGCAGTACTTC
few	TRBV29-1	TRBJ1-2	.	CSVDETGFYGYTF	TGCAGCGTTGATGAGACAGGCTTCTATGGCTACACCTTC
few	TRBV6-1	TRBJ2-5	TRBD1	CASSTSGTEETQYF	TGTGCCAGCAGCACGTCCGGGACAGAAGAGACCCAGTACTTC
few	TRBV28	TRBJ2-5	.	CASSPNPGIDLETQYF	TGTGCCAGCAGTCCAAATCCAGGGATCGATTTGGAGACCCAGTACTTC
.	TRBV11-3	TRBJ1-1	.	CASSSSLNTEAFF	TGTGCCAGCAGCTCTTCATTGAACACTGAAGCTTTCTTT
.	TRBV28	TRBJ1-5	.	CASASLGLSNQPQHF	TGTGCCAGCGCCTCCTTGGGGCTTAGCAATCAGCCCCAGCATTTT
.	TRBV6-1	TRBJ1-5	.	CASSYTGPNQPQHF	TGTGCCAGCAGTTATACCGGCCCGAATCAGCCCCAGCATTTT
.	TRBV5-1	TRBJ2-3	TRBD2	CASSSGTSGDTQYF	TGCGCCAGCAGCTCCGGGACTAGCGGGGATACGCAGTATTTT
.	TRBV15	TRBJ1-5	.	CATSRHNQPQHF	TGTGCCACCAGCAGACACAATCAGCCCCAGCATTTT
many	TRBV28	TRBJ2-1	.	CASGRSSYNEQFF	TGTGCCAGCGGGAGGAGCTCCTACAATGAGCAGTTCTTC
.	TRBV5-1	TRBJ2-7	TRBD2	CASSGGAAPNEQYF	TGCGCCAGCTCGGGGGGAGCCGCGCCAAACGAGCAGTACTTC
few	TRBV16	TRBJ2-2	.	CASSQSLGTSAGELFF	TGTGCCAGCAGCCAATCGCTGGGCACCTCCGCCGGGGAGCTGTTTTTT
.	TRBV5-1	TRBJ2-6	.	CASSLSTAHTSGANVLTF	TGCGCCAGCAGCCTGTCGACTGCCCACACCTCTGGGGCCAACGTCCTGACTTTC
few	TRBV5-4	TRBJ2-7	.	CASSRKTGDYEQYF	TGTGCCAGCAGCCGGAAGACAGGAGACTACGAGCAGTACTTC
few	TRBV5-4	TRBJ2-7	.	CASSLDGGTTYEQYF	TGTGCCAGCAGCTTGGACGGAGGGACAACCTACGAGCAGTACTTC
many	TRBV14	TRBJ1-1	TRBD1	CASSQAGTGRPEAFF	TGTGCCAGCAGCCAAGCCGGGACAGGGCGCCCTGAAGCTTTCTTT
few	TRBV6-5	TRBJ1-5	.	CASNPLAGAQPQHF	TGTGCCAGCAACCCGCTAGCAGGGGCGCAGCCCCAGCATTTT
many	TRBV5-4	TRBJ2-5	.	CASSLGQQEETQYF	TGTGCCAGCAGCTTGGGACAGCAAGAAGAGACCCAGTACTTC